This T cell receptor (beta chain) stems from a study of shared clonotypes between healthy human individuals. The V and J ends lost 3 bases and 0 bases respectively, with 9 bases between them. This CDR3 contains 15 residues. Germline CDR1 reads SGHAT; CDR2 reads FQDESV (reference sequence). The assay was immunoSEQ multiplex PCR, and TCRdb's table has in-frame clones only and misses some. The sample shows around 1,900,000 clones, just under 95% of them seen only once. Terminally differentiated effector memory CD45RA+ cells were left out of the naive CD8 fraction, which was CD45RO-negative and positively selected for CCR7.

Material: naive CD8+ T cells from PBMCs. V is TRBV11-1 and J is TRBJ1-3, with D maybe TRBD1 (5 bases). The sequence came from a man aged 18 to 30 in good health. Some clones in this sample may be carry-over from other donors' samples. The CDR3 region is CASSLGLSSGNTIYF. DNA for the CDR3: TGTGCCAGCAGCTTGGGACTCAGCTCTGGAAACACCATATATTTT.